The T cell receptor beta chain under discussion was sequenced for a study of regulatory T cells in long-lasting Graves disease. V shed 3 bases, J shed 8 bases, and the junction held 10 bases outside the gene matches. CDR1 is MDHEN, CDR2 SYDVKM, per germline. This CDR3 is built from 16 residues. This clonotype occurred many times. With iRepertoire HTBI primers and Arm-PCR of CDR3 regions, TCR beta libraries were built. MiXCR, run by TCRdb on the multiplex PCR reads, gives a single entry per CDR3 protein. Of more than 450,000 distinct CDR3 sequences in the sample, roughly 15% were seen once. Time point defined: newly diagnosed GD, antithyroid drugs for less than 3 months. The TCR library was made from RNA extracted from PBMCs. This same sample was also part of a study on T cells in Graves' hyperthyroidism and ophthalmopathy. That investigation notes: The model predicted ophthalmopathy a median around 6.5 months before onset.

The V call is TRBV28, the J call TRBJ1-6; 7 nucleotides align to TRBD1. This clonotype originated in a man aged 40-50 years with Graves disease. This material consisted of peripheral blood mononuclear cells (PBMCs), taken at new diagnosis, from a patient treated with antithyroid drugs. CDR3 bases: TGTGCCAGCAGTTTCCTAACACAGGGGACTGATTCACCCCTCCACTTT. As protein: CASSFLTQGTDSPLHF.